These 24 T cell receptor beta chains were sequenced from one sample in a study of cytomegalovirus exposure and HLA in healthy donors. Primers for the PCR totalled 60 Vbeta and 13 Jbeta. The table came from immunoSEQ multiplex PCR; TCRdb's copy has only in-frame clones and leaves some out. The sample includes about 180,000 clones, under 85% of them seen just once. The sample comprised PBMCs. Every receptor here comes from a human donor in good health.

The chain links TRBV5-6 to TRBJ1-1; a weak D match, TRBD1 (6 bases). This CDR3 contains 12 residues. V lost 2 bases and J 11 bases, leaving 13 bases between the germline ends. The germline CDR1 and CDR2 sequences are SGHDT and YYEEEE. The CDR3: CASSLNQGYAFF. CDR3 sequence (DNA): TGTGCCAGCAGCTTAAACCAGGGGTACGCTTTCTTT. The entire variable domain, with the rest obtained from reference TRBV5-6 and TRBJ1-1, is as follows: DAGVTQSPTHLIKTRGQQVTLRCSPKSGHDTVSWYQQALGQGPQFIFQYYEEEERQRGNFPDRFSGHQFPNYSSELNVNALLLGDSALYLCASSLNQGYAFFGQGTRLTVV.

J is TRBJ1-1 and V is TRBV7-6; possibly TRBD1 for D (5 bases). The V end lost 1 base, the J end lost 3 bases, and 6 bases lay between the germline ends. CDR1 and CDR2 (germline): SGHVS, FNYEAQ. The CDR3 contains 13 residues. CDR3: CASSLGGHTEAFF. In DNA form, the CDR3 reads TGTGCCAGCAGCTTAGGGGGCCACACTGAAGCTTTCTTT. Full variable domain (rest looked up from reference TRBV7-6 and TRBJ1-1): GAGVSQSPRYKVTKRGQDVALRCDPISGHVSLYWYRQALGQGPEFLTYFNYEAQQDKSGLPNDRFSAERPEGSISTLTIQRTEQRDSAMYRCASSLGGHTEAFFGQGTRLTVV.

On this clone: Other DNA sequences in this sample translate to the same CDR3. This chain connects TRBV5-1 to TRBJ2-3; D possibly corresponds to TRBD2 (6 bases). V was clipped by 0 bases and J by 2 bases, with 13 bases between them. The germline V gene encodes CDR1 SGHRS and CDR2 YFSETQ. The CDR3 has 16 residues. The CDR3 region is CASSLAGTLYTDTQYF. CDR3 sequence (DNA): TGCGCCAGCAGCTTGGCCGGGACTCTCTACACAGATACGCAGTATTTT.

A single count supports this clone. This chain's CDR3 is CASSFRDRKSLGNTIYF. CDR3 in DNA: TGCGCCAGCAGCTTCCGGGACAGAAAGAGTCTTGGAAACACCATATATTTT. The chain links TRBV4-1 to TRBJ1-3; 7 bases agree with TRBD1. The V segment lost 5 bases and the J segment 3 bases; nucleotides outside the gene matches: 13. Germline V gene lookup returns CDR1 MGHRA and CDR2 YSYEKL. This CDR3 comprises 17 residues.

Note on this clone: At one of its ends the junction is not consistent with the germline gene, which may arise from a read error. Different DNA sequences within this sample yield the same CDR3. The V call is TRBV2, the J call TRBJ1-1; 7 nucleotides agree with TRBD1. This CDR3 is built from 15 residues. Germline CDR1 is SNHLY and CDR2 is FYNNEI. The CDR3 protein is CASSEQTGMNTEAFF. Here the CDR3 DNA reads TGTGCCAGCAGTGAACAGACAGGGATGAACACTGAAGCTTTTTTT.

V gene TRBV6-5 combines with J gene TRBJ1-1, with D unresolved. The CDR3 has 15 residues. Per germline, CDR1 MNHEY and CDR2 SVGAGI. The V end was cut by 6 bases, the J end by 0 bases, with 14 bases between. CDR3 nucleotides: TGTGCCAGCAGCCGTAACACGATACTGAACACTGAAGCTTTCTTT. Its translation is CASSRNTILNTEAFF.

This clone was recorded once. The V call is TRBV29-1, the J call TRBJ1-2; a possible D gene is TRBD1 (6 bases). This CDR3 contains 13 residues. Germline-derived CDR1 and CDR2 are SQVTM and ANQGSEA. The V gene lost 6 bases and the J gene lost 4 bases, with 15 bases spanning the gap. The CDR3 coding sequence is TGCAGCGTACGCGTACAGGGAAGCTATGGCTACACCTTC. Encoded protein: CSVRVQGSYGYTF.

The rearrangement links TRBV4-1 to TRBJ1-2; TRBD1 agrees at 8 bases. The J segment lost 5 bases and the V segment lost 0 bases, leaving 5 bases of the junction unmatched. The CDR3 has 15 amino acids. Germline V gives CDR1 MGHRA, CDR2 YSYEKL. CDR3 amino acids: CASSQDGRGLYGYTF. The CDR3 coding sequence is TGCGCCAGCAGCCAAGATGGCAGGGGGCTGTATGGCTACACCTTC.

The V call is TRBV9, the J call TRBJ1-6; 9 nucleotides match TRBD1. This CDR3 has 14 amino acids. Germline V gives CDR1 SGDLS, CDR2 YYNGEE. The V and J ends lost 5 bases and 6 bases, in that order; junction bases with no gene match: 3. The CDR3: CASSLDRGNSPLHF. In nucleotides, the CDR3 is TGTGCCAGCAGTCTGGACAGGGGTAATTCACCCCTCCACTTT.

J is TRBJ1-2 and V is TRBV29-1; no definite D call. V gave up 4 bases and J gave up 8 bases, with 5 bases separating them. The V gene's germline CDR1 is SQVTM and CDR2 ANQGSEA. The CDR3 consists of 9 residues. As DNA, the CDR3 is TGCAGCGTTGGTGAGGGCTACACCTTC. It yields the protein CSVGEGYTF.

This clone was seen a handful of times. V is TRBV7-2 and J is TRBJ2-7, with 11 bases that match TRBD2. The V gene's germline CDR1 is SGHTA and CDR2 FQGNSA. This CDR3 spans 18 amino acids. The J segment lost 4 bases and the V segment lost 0 bases, leaving 11 bases of the junction unmatched. In DNA, the CDR3 is TGTGCCAGCAGCTTAGCTAGCGGGGGGGCCTCTTCGCTGTACGAGCAGTACTTC. Protein product: CASSLASGGASSLYEQYF.

V is TRBV15 and J is TRBJ1-5, with D uncertain. V was trimmed by 5 bases and J by 4 bases, leaving 9 bases between them. The germline CDR1 and CDR2 sequences are LNHNV and YYDKDF (reference sequence). This CDR3 is built from 13 residues. The CDR3 reads CATSGGRNQPQHF. Here the CDR3 DNA reads TGTGCCACCAGCGGAGGGAGGAATCAGCCCCAGCATTTT.

V gene TRBV19 combines with J gene TRBJ2-5; D call uncertain. This CDR3 has 12 amino acids. V was clipped by 8 bases and J by 1 base, with 8 bases between them. Per germline, CDR1 LNHDA and CDR2 SQIVND (reference sequence). The CDR3 DNA sequence: TGTGCCAGTGGGCGCCCCCAAGAGACCCAGTACTTC. Its protein is CASGRPQETQYF.

Written as DNA, the CDR3 is TGTGCCAGCAGTTCCGGGACAGGGATTCCCTTAGGGTATGGCTACACCTTC. Residues: CASSSGTGIPLGYGYTF. The chain joins TRBV7-3 to TRBJ1-2, with 9 positions matching TRBD1. Per germline, CDR1 SGHTA and CDR2 FQGTGA. Trimming took 6 bases from V and 5 from J; bases not matched to a gene: 16. This CDR3 region has 17 residues.

The gene calls are TRBV28 and TRBJ1-2; possibly TRBD1 for D (5 bases). Looked up from germline, CDR1 is MDHEN and CDR2 is SYDVKM. This CDR3 region has 14 residues. V was pared by 3 bases and J by 2 bases, with 10 bases between. For the CDR3, the DNA is TGTGCCAGCAGTTTGCGGGGGAGGAACTATGGCTACACCTTC. Amino acid sequence: CASSLRGRNYGYTF.

The chain carries TRBV9 and TRBJ1-6, with no clear D. The germline gives CDR1 SGDLS, CDR2 YYNGEE. With 0 bases removed from V and 3 bases from J, the gap between germline ends came to 4 bases. The CDR3 consists of 14 residues. CDR3 nucleotides: TGTGCCAGCAGCGTAGACAGCTATAATTCACCCCTCCACTTT. Protein sequence: CASSVDSYNSPLHF.

This clone was seen a handful of times. The chain carries TRBV12-5 and TRBJ2-7; tentatively, D is TRBD1 (6 bases). Germline V CDR1 and CDR2: LGHNT, FRNRAP. The CDR3 runs to 16 residues. V was cut by 5 bases and J by 3 bases, with 20 bases left in between. The CDR3 DNA is TGTGCTAGTGGTGGCCCGCGGACAGACTACAGCTACGAGCAGTACTTC. Its protein product is CASGGPRTDYSYEQYF.

V usage is TRBV2 and J usage is TRBJ2-1, with 10 bases aligning to TRBD1. The CDR3 consists of 16 residues. Germline values: CDR1 SNHLY, CDR2 FYNNEI. The V and J ends lost 3 bases and 5 bases, in that order; junction bases with no gene match: 7. CDR3 protein: CASSESGTGVDNEQFF. CDR3 nucleotides: TGTGCCAGCAGTGAGTCCGGGACAGGGGTGGACAATGAGCAGTTCTTC.

V usage is TRBV5-1 and J usage is TRBJ2-7, with D possibly being TRBD1 (5 bases). Germline CDR1 is SGHRS and CDR2 is YFSETQ. V lost 5 bases to trimming and J lost 3 bases, with 9 bases between them. CDR3 length: 12 residues. CDR3 bases: TGCGCCAGCAGGCAGGGAAACTACGAGCAGTACTTC. It translates to CASRQGNYEQYF. The full variable domain, completed using reference TRBV5-1 and TRBJ2-7, is KAGVTQTPRYLIKTRGQQVTLSCSPISGHRSVSWYQQTPGQGLQFLFEYFSETQRNKGNFPGRFSGRQFSNSRSEMNVSTLELGDSALYLCASRQGNYEQYFGPGTRLTVT.

The J gene is TRBJ2-7, the V gene TRBV4-3, with TRBD2 matching over 11 bases. Germline CDR1 is LGHNA and CDR2 is YSLEER. With 0 bases clipped from V and 2 bases from J, the junction kept 6 bases outside the gene matches. CDR3 size: 17 residues. Written as DNA, the CDR3 is TGCGCCAGCAGCCAAGATCATACACTAGCGGGGGCCTACGAGCAGTACTTC. Its protein is CASSQDHTLAGAYEQYF.

J is TRBJ1-4 and V is TRBV2; the D gene is possibly TRBD1 (6 bases). The CDR3 has 16 amino acids. Per germline, CDR1 SNHLY and CDR2 FYNNEI. The V end lost 3 bases, the J end lost 6 bases, and 17 bases lay between the germline ends. CDR3 protein: CASSESTGRGDEKLFF. CDR3 sequence (DNA): TGTGCCAGCAGTGAGTCGACAGGCCGCGGAGATGAAAAACTGTTTTTT.

The V gene is TRBV5-6, the J gene TRBJ2-7; the D is unclear. The length of the CDR3 is 12 residues. The germline V gene encodes CDR1 SGHDT and CDR2 YYEEEE. Trimming removed 0 bases at V and 5 bases at J, with 6 bases between. The CDR3 reads CASSLGLDEQYF. The CDR3 coding sequence is TGTGCCAGCAGCTTGGGGCTTGACGAGCAGTACTTC.

V usage is TRBV5-4 and J usage is TRBJ2-1; TRBD2 matches 9 bases. The length of the CDR3 is 15 residues. The ends lost 2 bases at V and 6 bases at J; junction bases unmatched: 6. Looked up from germline, CDR1 is SGHNT and CDR2 is YYREEE (reference sequence). CDR3 in DNA: TGTGCCAGCAGCTTCCGGGCGGGGGGGGGCAATGAGCAGTTCTTC. Its translation: CASSFRAGGGNEQFF.

The chain employs TRBV9 and TRBJ2-2; 11 nucleotides agree with TRBD2. The V gene's germline CDR1 is SGDLS and CDR2 YYNGEE. This CDR3 region has 17 residues. V shed 0 bases, J shed 3 bases, and the junction held 4 bases outside the gene matches. As DNA, the CDR3 is TGTGCCAGCAGCGTAGGGGCTAGCGGGGGGTACACCGGGGAGCTGTTTTTT. Protein: CASSVGASGGYTGELFF.